These 24 T cell receptor beta chains were all obtained from the same sample, sequenced in a study of lymphopenia after photon versus proton radiotherapy. The repertoire was sequenced with immunoSEQ multiplex PCR; TCRdb's copy has only in-frame clones and lacks some. The table includes 150,000 to 200,000 clones, about 88% detected once. The material was peripheral blood, obtained from a patient treated with photon-based radiotherapy. The receptors here all came from a middle-aged man with gastric cancer.

This clone was seen a single time. This chain connects TRBV4-2 to TRBJ2-7; D is ambiguous. Trimming left V 4 bases short and J 0 bases short, with 10 bases between. The CDR3 loop spans 14 amino acids. Germline V gene sequence: CDR1 LGHNA, CDR2 YNFKEQ. The CDR3 nucleotides are TGTGCCAGCAGCCTCCGGACGGGCTCCTACGAGCAGTACTTC. Translating gives CASSLRTGSYEQYF.

The J gene is TRBJ1-2, the V gene TRBV11-2; 8 positions agree with TRBD1. Germline loops: CDR1 SGHAT, CDR2 FQNNGV. With 2 bases clipped from V and 5 bases from J, the junction kept 4 bases outside the gene matches. The CDR3 extends over 14 amino acids. CDR3: CASSLQGALYGYTF. DNA for the CDR3: TGTGCCAGCAGCTTACAGGGGGCGCTATATGGCTACACCTTC.

This chain uses TRBV6-5 with TRBJ2-1; tentative D call: TRBD2 (6 bases). Germline V gene sequence: CDR1 MNHEY, CDR2 SVGAGI. This CDR3 is 15 amino acids long. V was clipped by 2 bases and J by 3 bases, with 11 bases between them. The CDR3 DNA sequence: TGTGCCAGCAGTTACCGTAGCGGTAACTACAATGAGCAGTTCTTC. Translated: CASSYRSGNYNEQFF.

The DNA of the CDR3 is TGCGCCAGCAGCGGACAGCCGTTCATGAACACTGAAGCTTTCTTT. Its protein is CASSGQPFMNTEAFF. This rearrangement joins TRBV10-1 to TRBJ1-1; a possible D gene is TRBD1 (6 bases). The germline V gene encodes CDR1 WNHNN and CDR2 SYGVQD (reference sequence). The CDR3 length is 15 residues. Trimming took off 6 bases at V and 0 bases at J, with 14 bases between the two ends.

V and J are TRBV19 and TRBJ2-2; D call uncertain. CDR1 is LNHDA and CDR2 is SQIVND in the germline V gene (reference sequence). Trimming cost V 3 bases and J 2 bases, with 13 bases left between them. The CDR3 sequence is 16 residues long. CDR3 region: CASSIRGPTNTGELFF. The CDR3 DNA reads as TGTGCCAGTAGTATTCGAGGTCCCACTAACACCGGGGAGCTGTTTTTT.

This clone was seen once. The gene calls are TRBV4-1 and TRBJ2-7; D gene ambiguous. Germline-derived CDR1 and CDR2 are MGHRA and YSYEKL. Deletions cut 0 bases from V and 3 bases from J, with 6 bases between. This CDR3 has 13 residues. The CDR3 loop is CASSQDLGYEQYF. CDR3 nucleotide sequence: TGCGCCAGCAGCCAAGATTTGGGCTACGAGCAGTACTTC.

The chain recombines TRBV27 with TRBJ2-7, with TRBD2 as a possible D gene (5 bases). CDR1 is MNHEY and CDR2 is SMNVEV in the germline V gene (reference sequence). Trimming removed 6 bases at V and 3 bases at J, with 15 bases between. The CDR3 has 14 residues. CDR3 in amino acids: CASSLVEGFYEQYF. CDR3 nucleotide sequence: TGTGCCAGCAGCCTAGTTGAGGGATTCTACGAGCAGTACTTC.

The V gene is TRBV7-9, the J gene TRBJ2-4; D gene unclear. The CDR3 extends over 13 amino acids. Per germline, CDR1 SEHNR and CDR2 FQNEAQ (reference sequence). V lost 4 bases, J lost 8 bases, and 12 bases lay in between. CDR3 DNA: TGTGCCAGCAGCTCAAGGTCTGGAGACATTCAGTACTTC. It yields the protein CASSSRSGDIQYF.

The chain uses TRBV5-4 and TRBJ2-3; D gene ambiguous. This CDR3 comprises 12 residues. Trimming stripped 0 bases from V and 2 bases from J, with 1 base between. The germline gives CDR1 SGHNT, CDR2 YYREEE (reference sequence). The CDR3 spells CASSLDTDTQYF. CDR3 nucleotide sequence: TGTGCCAGCAGCTTGGACACAGATACGCAGTATTTT.

The gene calls are TRBV9 and TRBJ2-1, with D possibly matching TRBD2 (6 bases). V dropped 0 bases and J dropped 5 bases, with 9 bases sitting between them. Germline V lookup: CDR1 SGDLS, CDR2 YYNGEE. There are 14 residues in the CDR3. The CDR3 DNA reads as TGTGCCAGCAGCGTAGAGATAGCGGACAATGAGCAGTTCTTC. Translated, it gives CASSVEIADNEQFF.

This clone was counted only a few times. The V gene is TRBV29-1, the J gene TRBJ2-5; D call uncertain. Germline V gives CDR1 SQVTM, CDR2 ANQGSEA. Deletions cut 7 bases from V and 7 bases from J, with 22 bases between. This CDR3 has 14 residues. In DNA form, the CDR3 reads TGCAGCGCCACTCCGGCGGTGATCAGAGGGACCCAGTACTTC. Its protein is CSATPAVIRGTQYF.

This clone came up many times. The genes are TRBV30 and TRBJ1-2; D is uncertain. This CDR3 contains 14 residues. V was trimmed by 2 bases and J by 2 bases, leaving 12 bases between them. Germline V gene lookup returns CDR1 GTSNPN and CDR2 SVGIG (reference sequence). Here the CDR3 DNA reads TGTGCCTGGAGTAACCCCCCGAGGAACTATGGCTACACCTTC. It specifies CAWSNPPRNYGYTF.

This clone appeared once. The chain joins TRBV6-5 to TRBJ1-2, with a possible D match to TRBD1 (5 bases). The CDR3 consists of 14 residues. V dropped 6 bases and J dropped 5 bases, with 16 bases sitting between them. Germline lookup yields CDR1 MNHEY and CDR2 SVGAGI. CDR3 sequence reads: CASRTSQVGYGYTF. DNA for the CDR3: TGTGCCAGCAGAACCTCACAGGTGGGGTATGGCTACACCTTC.

This rearrangement joins TRBV6-6 to TRBJ2-7, with 7 bases lining up with TRBD2. V dropped 0 bases and J dropped 3; count of bases not matched to a gene: 5. Germline CDR1 MNHNY, CDR2 SVGAGI (reference sequence). The CDR3 covers 15 residues. CDR3 region: CASSYSGTTFYEQYF. CDR3 coding DNA: TGTGCCAGCAGTTACTCCGGGACTACATTCTACGAGCAGTACTTC.

A few counts support this clone. This rearrangement joins TRBV6-1 to TRBJ1-3; no clear D gene. V lost 2 bases, J lost 2 bases, and 7 bases lay in between. Germline CDR1 and CDR2: MNHNS and SASEGT. This CDR3 is 14 amino acids long. DNA for the CDR3: TGTGCCAGCAGTGAATCGGGAACTGGAAACACCATATATTTT. This codes for CASSESGTGNTIYF.

The chain has TRBV11-3 and TRBJ2-2; D may match TRBD1 or TRBD2 (6 bases each). The germline V gene encodes CDR1 SGHNT and CDR2 YENEEA. V lost 3 bases and J lost 6, with 11 bases in between. The CDR3 loop spans 14 amino acids. In nucleotides, the CDR3 is TGTGCCAGCAGCTTGCCGGGGGCGTCCGGGGAGCTGTTTTTT. Protein product: CASSLPGASGELFF.

The chain recombines TRBV5-6 with TRBJ1-2; D is perhaps TRBD1 (6 bases). This CDR3 is 15 amino acids long. Per germline, CDR1 SGHDT and CDR2 YYEEEE. The V gene lost 1 base and the J gene lost 8 bases, with 18 bases spanning the gap. CDR3: CASSLKGGSLMGYTF. DNA of the CDR3: TGTGCCAGCAGCTTGAAAGGGGGGAGCCTAATGGGCTACACCTTC.

The V gene is TRBV30, the J gene TRBJ2-6; 9 bases match TRBD2. The CDR3 loop spans 17 amino acids. V lost 2 bases to trimming and J lost 0 bases; unmatched junction nucleotides: 5. The germline CDR1 and CDR2 sequences are GTSNPN and SVGIG (reference sequence). For the CDR3, the DNA is TGTGCCTGGAGTACTCTAGCGGGACCCTCTGGGGCCAACGTCCTGACTTTC. It specifies CAWSTLAGPSGANVLTF.

This rearrangement joins TRBV30 to TRBJ1-4; the D is unclear. The V end was cut by 3 bases, the J end by 7 bases, with 6 bases between. The CDR3 consists of 11 residues. Germline V gene lookup returns CDR1 GTSNPN and CDR2 SVGIG (reference sequence). CDR3 residues: CAWSEGEKLFF. CDR3 in DNA: TGTGCCTGGAGCGAAGGTGAAAAACTGTTTTTT. Using reference TRBV30 and TRBJ1-4 for the parts outside the CDR3, the full variable domain is SQTIHQWPATLVQPVGSPLSLECTVEGTSNPNLYWYRQAAGRGLQLLFYSVGIGQISSEVPQNLSASRPQDRQFILSSKKLLLSDSGFYLCAWSEGEKLFFGSGTQLSVL.

The chain is built from TRBV2 and TRBJ1-5; 8 bases are shared with TRBD1. Germline values: CDR1 SNHLY, CDR2 FYNNEI. This CDR3 contains 15 residues. V gave up 5 bases and J gave up 3 bases; unmatched junction bases: 6. CDR3 in DNA: TGTGCCAGCAGTTTGGACAGGGCTCCCAATCAGCCCCAGCATTTT. Translated, it gives CASSLDRAPNQPQHF.

This chain uses TRBV30 with TRBJ2-3; perhaps TRBD2 as D (6 bases). The CDR3 sequence is 13 residues long. CDR1 is GTSNPN, CDR2 SVGIG, per germline (reference sequence). V lost 5 bases to trimming and J lost 3 bases, with 12 bases between them. This chain's CDR3 is CAWYSGVTDTQYF. The CDR3 nucleotides are TGTGCCTGGTATAGCGGAGTAACAGATACGCAGTATTTT.

This chain connects TRBV7-2 to TRBJ2-5, with a tentative D call TRBD1 (6 bases). Trimming cost V 6 bases and J 1 base, with 12 bases left between them. In germline, CDR1 is SGHTA, CDR2 FQGNSA. The CDR3 length is 14 residues. The CDR3 DNA reads TGTGCCAGCAGTTACGGACAGATCCAAGAGACCCAGTACTTC. This encodes CASSYGQIQETQYF. Full variable domain (rest looked up from reference TRBV7-2 and TRBJ2-5): GAGVSQSPSNKVTEKGKDVELRCDPISGHTALYWYRQSLGQGLEFLIYFQGNSAPDKSGLPSDRFSAERTGGSVSTLTIQRTQQEDSAVYLCASSYGQIQETQYFGPGTRLLVL.

The chain has TRBV2 and TRBJ2-1; 8 bases line up with TRBD1. J lost 4 bases, V lost 7 bases, and 9 bases had no gene match. The germline V gene encodes CDR1 SNHLY and CDR2 FYNNEI. The CDR3 length is 15 residues. The CDR3 reads CASTQDRGSYNEQFF. CDR3 in DNA: TGTGCCAGCACCCAAGACAGGGGCTCTTACAATGAGCAGTTCTTC.

The V and J genes are TRBV5-1 and TRBJ1-2; D uncertain. This CDR3 has 13 residues. The V and J ends lost 3 bases and 8 bases respectively, with 14 bases between them. The germline CDR1 and CDR2 sequences are SGHRS and YFSETQ. This CDR3 is CASSSLGVGGYTF. The CDR3 region has the DNA TGCGCCAGCAGCTCCTTGGGTGTCGGGGGCTACACCTTC.